Reported below is one TCR beta chain. After removal of 4 bases from V and 1 base from J, the junction contained 2 bases not matched to a gene. Germline CDR1 SGHTA, CDR2 FQGNSA. The CDR3 has 14 amino acids. This specimen comes from a study of type 1 and type 2 diabetes patients. Genomic DNA was the PCR template. A primer set of 30 forward and 13 reverse primers amplified the CDR3. TCRdb called the multiplex PCR reads again in MiXCR, with one record for every CDR3 protein. The data hold more than 250,000 distinct CDR3 sequences, with approximately 45% observed a single time. This sequence was found in a man younger than 35 with type 2 diabetes. Sequencing used peripheral blood mononuclear cells (PBMCs). The rearrangement uses TRBV7-2 and TRBJ2-5; 8 nucleotides line up with TRBD1. CDR3 in amino acids: CASSSDRGQETQYF. The CDR3 DNA reads as TGTGCCAGCAGCTCCGACAGGGGCCAAGAGACCCAGTACTTC.